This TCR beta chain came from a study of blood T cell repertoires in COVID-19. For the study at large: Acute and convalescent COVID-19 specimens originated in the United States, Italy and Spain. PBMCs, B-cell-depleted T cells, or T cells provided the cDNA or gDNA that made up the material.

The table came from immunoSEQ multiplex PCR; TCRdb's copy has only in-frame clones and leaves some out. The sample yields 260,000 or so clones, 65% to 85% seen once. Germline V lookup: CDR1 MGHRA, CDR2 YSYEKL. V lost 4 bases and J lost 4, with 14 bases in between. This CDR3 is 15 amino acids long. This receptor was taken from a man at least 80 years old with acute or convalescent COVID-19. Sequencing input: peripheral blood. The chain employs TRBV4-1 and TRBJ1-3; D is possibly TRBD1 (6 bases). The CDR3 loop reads CASSRTDAEGNTIYF. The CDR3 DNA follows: TGCGCCAGCAGCCGGACAGACGCTGAAGGAAACACCATATATTTT.